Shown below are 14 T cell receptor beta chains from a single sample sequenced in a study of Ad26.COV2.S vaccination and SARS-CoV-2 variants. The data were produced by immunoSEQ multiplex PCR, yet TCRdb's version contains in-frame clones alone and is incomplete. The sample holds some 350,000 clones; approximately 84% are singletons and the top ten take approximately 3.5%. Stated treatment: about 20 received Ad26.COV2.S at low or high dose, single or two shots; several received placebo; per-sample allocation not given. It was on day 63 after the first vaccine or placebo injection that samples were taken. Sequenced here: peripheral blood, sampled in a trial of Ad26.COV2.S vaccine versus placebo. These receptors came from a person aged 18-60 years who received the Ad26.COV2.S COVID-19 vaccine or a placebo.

In nucleotides, the CDR3 is TGTGCCACCAGTGGGACCGGGGGAACGGAAAAACTGTTTTTT. It yields the protein CATSGTGGTEKLFF. V gene TRBV24-1 combines with J gene TRBJ1-4, with a possible D match to TRBD1 (5 bases). Germline CDR1 reads KGHDR; CDR2 reads SFDVKD. Trimming left V 5 bases short and J 8 bases short, with 14 bases between. The length of the CDR3 is 14 residues.

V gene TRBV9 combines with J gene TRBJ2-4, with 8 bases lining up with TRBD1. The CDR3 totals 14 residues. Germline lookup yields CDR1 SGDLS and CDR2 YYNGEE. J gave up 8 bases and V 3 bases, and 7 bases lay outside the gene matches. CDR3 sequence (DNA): TGTGCCAGCAGCGACGACAGGGGTGATGACATTCAGTACTTC. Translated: CASSDDRGDDIQYF.

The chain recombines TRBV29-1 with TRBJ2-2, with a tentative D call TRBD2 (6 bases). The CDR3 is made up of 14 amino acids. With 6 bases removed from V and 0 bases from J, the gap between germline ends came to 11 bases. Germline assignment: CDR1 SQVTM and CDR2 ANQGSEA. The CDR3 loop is CSVSGTANTGELFF. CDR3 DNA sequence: TGCAGCGTGTCCGGGACTGCGAACACCGGGGAGCTGTTTTTT.

The CDR3 region has the DNA TGTGCCAGCAGAAACCAGGGATCTTGGTCACCCCTCCACTTT. Amino acids: CASRNQGSWSPLHF. The V gene is TRBV2, the J gene TRBJ1-6; possible D gene TRBD1, 5 bases. The V end lost 6 bases, the J end lost 10 bases, and 16 bases lay between the germline ends. The CDR3 length is 14 residues. Germline assignment: CDR1 SNHLY and CDR2 FYNNEI.

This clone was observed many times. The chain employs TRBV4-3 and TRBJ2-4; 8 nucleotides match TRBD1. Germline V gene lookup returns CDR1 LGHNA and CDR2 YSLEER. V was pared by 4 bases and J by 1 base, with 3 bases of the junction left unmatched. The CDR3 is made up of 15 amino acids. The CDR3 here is CASSLTGDAKNIQYF. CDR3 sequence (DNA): TGCGCCAGCAGCCTGACAGGGGACGCCAAAAACATTCAGTACTTC.

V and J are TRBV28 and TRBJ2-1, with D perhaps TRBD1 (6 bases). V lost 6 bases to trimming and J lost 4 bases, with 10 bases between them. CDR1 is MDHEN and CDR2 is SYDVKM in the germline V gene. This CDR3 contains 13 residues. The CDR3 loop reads CASSIGGYNEQFF. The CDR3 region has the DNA TGTGCCAGCAGCATAGGGGGTTACAATGAGCAGTTCTTC.

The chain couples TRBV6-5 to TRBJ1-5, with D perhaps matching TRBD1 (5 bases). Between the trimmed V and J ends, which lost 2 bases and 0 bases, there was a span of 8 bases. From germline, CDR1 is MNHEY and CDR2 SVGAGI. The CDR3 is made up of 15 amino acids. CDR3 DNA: TGTGCCAGCAGTTACAGGGGTTATAGCAATCAGCCCCAGCATTTT. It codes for CASSYRGYSNQPQHF.

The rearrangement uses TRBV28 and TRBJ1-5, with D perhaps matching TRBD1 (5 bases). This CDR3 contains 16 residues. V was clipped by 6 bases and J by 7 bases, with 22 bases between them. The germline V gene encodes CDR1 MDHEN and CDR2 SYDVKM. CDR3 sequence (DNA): TGTGCCAGCAGCCCCAATGGGTTGGGACCGAAGCAGCCCCAGCATTTT. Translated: CASSPNGLGPKQPQHF. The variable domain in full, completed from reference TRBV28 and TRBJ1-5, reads DVKVTQSSRYLVKRTGEKVFLECVQDMDHENMFWYRQDPGLGLRLIYFSYDVKMKEKGDIPEGYSVSREKKERFSLILESASTNQTSMYLCASSPNGLGPKQPQHFGDGTRLSIL.

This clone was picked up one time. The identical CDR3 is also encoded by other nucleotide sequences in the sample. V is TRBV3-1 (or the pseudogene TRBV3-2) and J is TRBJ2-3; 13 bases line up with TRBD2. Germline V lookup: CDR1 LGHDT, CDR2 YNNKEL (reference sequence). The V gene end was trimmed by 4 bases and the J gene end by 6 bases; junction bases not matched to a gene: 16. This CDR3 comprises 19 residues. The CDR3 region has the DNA TGTGCCAGCAGCCGGGCGCTAACGACCGGGACTAGCGGGATGGATACGCAGTATTTT. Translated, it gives CASSRALTTGTSGMDTQYF.

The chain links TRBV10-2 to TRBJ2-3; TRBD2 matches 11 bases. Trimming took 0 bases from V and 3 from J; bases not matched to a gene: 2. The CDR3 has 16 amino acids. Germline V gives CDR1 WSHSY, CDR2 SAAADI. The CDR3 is CASSESSSGRTDTQYF. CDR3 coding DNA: TGCGCCAGCAGTGAGTCGTCTAGCGGGAGGACAGATACGCAGTATTTT.

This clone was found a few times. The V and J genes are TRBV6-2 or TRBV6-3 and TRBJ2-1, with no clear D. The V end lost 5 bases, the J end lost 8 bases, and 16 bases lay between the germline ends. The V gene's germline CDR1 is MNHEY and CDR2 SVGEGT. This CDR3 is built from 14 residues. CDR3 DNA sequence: TGTGCCAGCAGTACCTGGGTGGTGGCGGATGAGCAGTTCTTC. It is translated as CASSTWVVADEQFF.

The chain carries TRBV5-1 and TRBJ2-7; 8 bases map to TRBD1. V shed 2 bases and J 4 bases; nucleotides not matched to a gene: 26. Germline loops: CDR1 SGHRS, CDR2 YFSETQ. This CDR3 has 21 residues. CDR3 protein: CASSFGTVRGPLGEIDYEQYF. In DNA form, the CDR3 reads TGCGCCAGCAGCTTTGGTACAGTCAGGGGGCCTCTCGGGGAGATTGATTACGAGCAGTACTTC.

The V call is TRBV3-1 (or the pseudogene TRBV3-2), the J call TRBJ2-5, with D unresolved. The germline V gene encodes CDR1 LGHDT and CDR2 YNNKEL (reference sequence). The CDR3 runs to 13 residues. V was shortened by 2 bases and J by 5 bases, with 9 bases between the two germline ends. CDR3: CASSQKGGETQYF. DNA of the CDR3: TGTGCCAGCAGCCAAAAGGGTGGGGAGACCCAGTACTTC.

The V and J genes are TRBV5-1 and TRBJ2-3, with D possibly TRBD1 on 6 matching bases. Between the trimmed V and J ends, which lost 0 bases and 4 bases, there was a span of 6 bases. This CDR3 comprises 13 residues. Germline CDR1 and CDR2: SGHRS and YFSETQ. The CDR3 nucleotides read TGCGCCAGCAGCTTGGAGGGGGCAGATACGCAGTATTTT. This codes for CASSLEGADTQYF.